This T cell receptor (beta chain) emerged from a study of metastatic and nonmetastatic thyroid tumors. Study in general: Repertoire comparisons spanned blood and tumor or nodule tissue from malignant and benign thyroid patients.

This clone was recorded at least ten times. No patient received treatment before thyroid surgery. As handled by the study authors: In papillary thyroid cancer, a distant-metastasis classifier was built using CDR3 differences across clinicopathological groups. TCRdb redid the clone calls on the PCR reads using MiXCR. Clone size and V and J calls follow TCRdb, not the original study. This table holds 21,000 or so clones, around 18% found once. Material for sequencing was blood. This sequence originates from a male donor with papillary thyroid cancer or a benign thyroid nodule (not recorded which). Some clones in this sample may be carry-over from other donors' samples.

In DNA, the CDR3 is TGCAGTGCTAGAGATGGGAGTTGGGAGCAGTTCTTC. Encoded protein: CSARDGSWEQFF. This chain joins TRBV20-1 and TRBJ2-1, with D perhaps TRBD2 (5 bases). The V end was cut by 0 bases, the J end by 10 bases, with 10 bases between. Germline V CDR1 and CDR2: DFQATT, SNEGSKA (reference sequence). This CDR3 has 12 residues.